This T cell receptor (beta chain) was captured by sequencing in a study of beta chain features in type 1 diabetes. Looking at the study overall: Patients and healthy donors were similar in age, gender and cell yields. Whole-study findings and limits: Compared with healthy donors, patients appeared to share more similar naive, central memory and regulatory TCRB repertoires.

This clone was recorded a few times. Its target is not known. What was sequenced were expressed TCRB transcripts, since all of the isolated RNA had been reverse transcribed. Clones were read by immunoSEQ multiplex PCR, and TCRdb kept only the in-frame ones, dropping some. The profile shows a few hundred thousand clones, roughly 15% of them singletons. Germline V lookup: CDR1 KGHSH, CDR2 LQKENI. Trimming cost V 6 bases and J 11 bases; bases outside gene matches: 17. The CDR3 is made up of 15 amino acids. The V call is TRBV18, the J call TRBJ1-1; 8 positions agree with TRBD1. The sequence came from a man aged 25-45 years in good health. Specimen: central memory CD4+ T cells from blood. This chain's CDR3 is CASSERTGQYLAAFF. The DNA for the CDR3 is TGTGCCAGCTCGGAGAGGACAGGGCAGTACCTGGCTGCTTTCTTT.